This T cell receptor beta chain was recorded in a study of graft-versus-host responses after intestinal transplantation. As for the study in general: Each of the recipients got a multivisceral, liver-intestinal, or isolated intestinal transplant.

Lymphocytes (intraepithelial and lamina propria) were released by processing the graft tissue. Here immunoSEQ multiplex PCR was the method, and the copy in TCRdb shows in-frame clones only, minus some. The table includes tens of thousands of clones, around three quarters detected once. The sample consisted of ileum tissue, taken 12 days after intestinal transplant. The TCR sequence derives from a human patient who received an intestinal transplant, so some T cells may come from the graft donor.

The CDR3 bases are TGTGCCAGCGGAGCTATGGGCCGGGGGGAGTTGGCCCTCCACTTT. Residues: CASGAMGRGELALHF. The chain combines TRBV6-5 with TRBJ1-6, with a possible D match to TRBD1 (5 bases). V was shortened by 8 bases and J by 14 bases, with 25 bases between the two germline ends. CDR1 and CDR2 (germline): MNHEY, SVGAGI. This CDR3 has 15 residues.